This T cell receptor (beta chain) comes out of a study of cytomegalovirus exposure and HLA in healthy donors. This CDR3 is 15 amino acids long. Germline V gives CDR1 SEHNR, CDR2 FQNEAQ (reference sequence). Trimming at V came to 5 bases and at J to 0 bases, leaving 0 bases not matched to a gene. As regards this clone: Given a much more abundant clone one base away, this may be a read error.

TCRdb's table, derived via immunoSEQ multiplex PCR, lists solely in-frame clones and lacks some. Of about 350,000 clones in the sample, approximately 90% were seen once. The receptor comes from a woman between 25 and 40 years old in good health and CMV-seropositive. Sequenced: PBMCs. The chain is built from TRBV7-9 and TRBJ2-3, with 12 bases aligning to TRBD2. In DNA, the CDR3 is TGTGCCAGCAGCGGGACTAGCGGGAGCACAGATACGCAGTATTTT. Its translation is CASSGTSGSTDTQYF.